Included here is one T cell receptor (beta chain) sequence, with context. Germline lookup yields CDR1 PRHDT and CDR2 FYEKMQ (reference sequence). CDR3 length: 14 residues. V shed 7 bases, J shed 11 bases, and the junction held 14 bases outside the gene matches. These data originate in a study of T cell changes during pregnancy in multiple sclerosis. TCRdb's copy holds only in-frame clones and misses some; the assay was immunoSEQ multiplex PCR. Of tens of thousands of clones listed, roughly nine tenths are singletons. The receptor was derived from a female donor with multiple sclerosis, enrolled in a pregnancy study. The chain uses TRBV13 and TRBJ1-1; 9 bases align to TRBD1. The specimen was CD8+ T cells from peripheral blood mononuclear cells, collected before pregnancy. The DNA for the CDR3 is TGTGCCAGCAACGACCCCGGGGACAGGGTGGAGGCTTTCTTT. Translation gives CASNDPGDRVEAFF.